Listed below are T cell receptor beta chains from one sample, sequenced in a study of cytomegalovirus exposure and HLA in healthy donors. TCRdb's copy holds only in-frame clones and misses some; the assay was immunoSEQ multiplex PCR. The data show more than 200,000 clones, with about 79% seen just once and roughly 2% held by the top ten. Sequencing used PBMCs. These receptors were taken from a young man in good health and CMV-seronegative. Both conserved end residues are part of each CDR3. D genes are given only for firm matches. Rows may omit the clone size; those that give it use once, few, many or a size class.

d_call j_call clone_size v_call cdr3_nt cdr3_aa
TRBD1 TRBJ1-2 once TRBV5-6 TGTGCCAGCAGCTTTCCGGGACAGGGAAACCATGGCTACACCTTC CASSFPGQGNHGYTF
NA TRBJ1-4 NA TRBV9 TGTGCCAGCTGCCCCGGGCGGGGGGAAAAACTGTTTTTT CASCPGRGEKLFF
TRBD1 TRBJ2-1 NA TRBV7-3 TGTGCCAGCAGCTTAAGAGGACAGGGCCCTTACAATGAGCAGTTCTTC CASSLRGQGPYNEQFF
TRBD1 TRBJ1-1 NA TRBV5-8 TGTGCCAGCAGCTTCCGGGACAGGGGAACTTACACTGAAGCTTTCTTT CASSFRDRGTYTEAFF
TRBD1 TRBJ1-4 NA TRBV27 TGTGCCAGCACTAAAATTACAGGGGGTGGTGAAAAACTGTTTTTT CASTKITGGGEKLFF
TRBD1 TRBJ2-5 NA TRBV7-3 TGTGCCAGCAGCCCCGGGACAGGGGAGACCCAGTACTTC CASSPGTGETQYF
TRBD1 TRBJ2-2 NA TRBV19 TGTGCCAGTAGTATAGATCTATGGGCAGGGGGCACCGGGGAGCTGTTTTTT CASSIDLWAGGTGELFF
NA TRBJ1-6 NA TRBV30 TGTGCCTGGCGCCGGGACTCCTATAATTCACCCCTCCACTTT CAWRRDSYNSPLHF
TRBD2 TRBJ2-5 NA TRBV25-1 TGTGCCAGCAGTGACTCAATACTAGCGGCCACCGAGACCCAGTACTTC CASSDSILAATETQYF
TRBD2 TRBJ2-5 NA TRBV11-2 TGTGCCAGCAGCTTCGTGGGGACTAGCGGGGTGAAGACCCAGTACTTC CASSFVGTSGVKTQYF
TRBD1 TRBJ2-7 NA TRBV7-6 TGTGCCAGCAGCGTCCGGGACAGTTCCTACGAGCAGTACTTC CASSVRDSSYEQYF
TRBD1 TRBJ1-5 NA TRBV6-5 TGTGCCAGCATCCCCGGACAGGGGGCGAAGCAGCCCCAGCATTTT CASIPGQGAKQPQHF
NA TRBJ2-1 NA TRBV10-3 TGTGCCATCAGTGTTTCCCAGGGTTCGTACAATGAGCAGTTCTTC CAISVSQGSYNEQFF
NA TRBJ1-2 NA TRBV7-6 TGTGCCAGCAGCTCCTCGGGCTTAGGAAGCGGAGGCTACACCTTC CASSSSGLGSGGYTF
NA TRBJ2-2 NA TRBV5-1 TGCGCCAGCAGCTTGGGTGACATGGCCGGGGAGCTGTTTTTT CASSLGDMAGELFF
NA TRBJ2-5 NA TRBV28 TGTGCCAGCAGCTCCAACCTAGAGTTGGAGGAGACCCAGTACTTC CASSSNLELEETQYF
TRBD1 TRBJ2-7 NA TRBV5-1 TGCGCCAGCAGCCTAGACGACAGGGCCTACGAGCAGTACTTC CASSLDDRAYEQYF
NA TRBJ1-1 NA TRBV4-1 TGCGCCAGCAGCCAAGATAAGGGGCCTGAAGCTTTCTTT CASSQDKGPEAFF
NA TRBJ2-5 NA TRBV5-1 TGCGCCAGCAGCTTGGGGGCTTTCCAAGAGACCCAGTACTTC CASSLGAFQETQYF
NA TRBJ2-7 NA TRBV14 TGTGCCAGCAGCCAAGGAGGGTACCCCTACGAGCAGTACTTC CASSQGGYPYEQYF
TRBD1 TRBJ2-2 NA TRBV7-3 TGTGCCAGCAGCTTATCGGGACAGGGGACCGGGGAGCTGTTTTTT CASSLSGQGTGELFF
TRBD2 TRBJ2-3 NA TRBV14 TGTGCCAGCAGCCGATTGGCTAGCGGGATCACTAGCACAGATACGCAGTATTTT CASSRLASGITSTDTQYF
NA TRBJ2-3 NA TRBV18 TGTGCCAGCTCACCCCTTCTTAGCACAGATACGCAGTATTTT CASSPLLSTDTQYF
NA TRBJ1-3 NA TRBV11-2 TGTGCCAGCAGCCAGGGGAAAAACACCATATATTTT CASSQGKNTIYF
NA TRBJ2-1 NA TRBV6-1 TGTGCCAGCAGTGAAGCCCGGGAACAGTTCTTC CASSEAREQFF
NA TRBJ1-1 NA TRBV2 TGTGCCAGCAGTCTTGGGGTCAGGGACACTGAAGCTTTCTTT CASSLGVRDTEAFF
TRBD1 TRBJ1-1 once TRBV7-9 TGTGCCAGCAGCTTAGCCGGACAGGGGGCGCGCGCTGAAGCTTTCTTT CASSLAGQGARAEAFF
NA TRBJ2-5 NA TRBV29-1 TGCAGCGTTGAGGGAGTGAGGATGCAATACGGGGAGACCCAGTACTTC CSVEGVRMQYGETQYF
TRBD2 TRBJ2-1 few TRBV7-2 TGTGCCAGCAGCTTAGGACTAGCGGGCGGCAATGAGCAGTTCTTC CASSLGLAGGNEQFF
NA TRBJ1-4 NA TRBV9 TGTGCCAGCAGCGTAGGGGGCAGGAGTAATGAAAAACTGTTTTTT CASSVGGRSNEKLFF
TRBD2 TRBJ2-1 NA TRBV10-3 TGTGCCATCAGCGGGGGGGGGACTATTGGGAATGAGCAGTTCTTC CAISGGGTIGNEQFF
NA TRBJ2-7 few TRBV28 TGTGCCAGCAGCCAGTACGAGCAGTACTTC CASSQYEQYF
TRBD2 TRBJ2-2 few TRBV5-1 TGCGCCAGCAGCTTGACTAGCGAGTACACCGGGGAGCTGTTTTTT CASSLTSEYTGELFF
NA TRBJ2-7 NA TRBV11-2 TGTGCCAGCAGCTTTCGACGGGACTGGGAGCAGTACTTC CASSFRRDWEQYF
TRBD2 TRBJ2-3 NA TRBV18 TGTGCCAGCTCACCACGGGCTAGCGGGGAAGATACGCAGTATTTT CASSPRASGEDTQYF
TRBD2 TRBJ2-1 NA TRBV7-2 TGTGCCAGCAGCTTAGGGGTGTCTAGCGGGGGGGCACGGGATGAGCAGTTCTTC CASSLGVSSGGARDEQFF
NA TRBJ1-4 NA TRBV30 TGTGCCTGGAAAGCCCATACAGGCAATGAAAAACTGTTTTTT CAWKAHTGNEKLFF
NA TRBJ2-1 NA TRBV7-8 TGTGCCAGCAGCCCTCCCAGGGTCAATGAGCAGTTCTTC CASSPPRVNEQFF
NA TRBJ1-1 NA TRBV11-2 TGTGCCAGCAGCTTAGGCCGCGTAAATCGGGTGACTGAAGCTTTCTTT CASSLGRVNRVTEAFF
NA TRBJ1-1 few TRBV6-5 TGTGCCAGCAGTTACTCATACAGTGAGAACACTGAAGCTTTCTTT CASSYSYSENTEAFF
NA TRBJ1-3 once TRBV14 TGTGCCAGCAGCCTCTGGACGGGATCTGGAAACACCATATATTTT CASSLWTGSGNTIYF
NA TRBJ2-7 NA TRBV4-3 TGCGCCAGCAGCCAAGTGCGGGGCTACTCCTACGAGCAGTACTTC CASSQVRGYSYEQYF
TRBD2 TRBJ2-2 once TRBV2 TGTGCCAGCAGTGAAGAGCGGGGCACCGGGGAGCTGTTTTTT CASSEERGTGELFF
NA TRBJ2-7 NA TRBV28 TGTGCCAGCAGTGACCACCACGGGGAGCGGGTTTCCTACGAGCAGTACTTC CASSDHHGERVSYEQYF
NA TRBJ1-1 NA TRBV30 TGTGCCTGGGATCTTAGGGGCAACACTGAAGCTTTCTTT CAWDLRGNTEAFF
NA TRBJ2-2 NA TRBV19 TGTGCCAGTATCCCCGGACGGGGTTCGACCCGGGAGCTGTTTTTT CASIPGRGSTRELFF
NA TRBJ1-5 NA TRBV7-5 TGTGCCAGATCCCGAGAGGGAGGACTGTCCAATCAGCCCCAGCATTTT CARSREGGLSNQPQHF
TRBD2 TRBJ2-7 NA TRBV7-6 TGTGCCAGCAGCCGGGGGGGTTACGAGCAGTACTTC CASSRGGYEQYF
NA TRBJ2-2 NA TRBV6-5 TGTGCCACCCGGTGGGCTGGGAACACCGGGGAGCTGTTTTTT CATRWAGNTGELFF
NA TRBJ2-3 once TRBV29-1 TGCAGCGTTGGGGGGGCAGATACGCAGTATTTT CSVGGADTQYF
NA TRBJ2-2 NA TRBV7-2 TGTGCCAGCAGCCCAAGCGTGGGACATACGAACACCGGGGAGCTGTTTTTT CASSPSVGHTNTGELFF
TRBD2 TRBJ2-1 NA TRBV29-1 TGCAGCGTTCCTGATAACGCGCCTAGCGGCTCCTACAATGAGCAGTTCTTC CSVPDNAPSGSYNEQFF
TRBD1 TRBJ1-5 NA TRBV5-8 TGTGCCAGCAGCATGGACGGAGGGGGCGATCAGCCCCAGCATTTT CASSMDGGGDQPQHF
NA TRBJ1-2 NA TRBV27 TGTGCCAGCAGTTTATCGGGCGGGGCCGGCTATGGCTACACCTTC CASSLSGGAGYGYTF
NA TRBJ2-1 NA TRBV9 TGTGCCAGCAGCGTAAGCAGGGACAATGAGCAGTTCTTC CASSVSRDNEQFF
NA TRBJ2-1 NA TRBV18 TGTGCCAGCTCGCCCGAGGGTGAGCAGTTCTTC CASSPEGEQFF
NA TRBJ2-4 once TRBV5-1 TGCGCCAGCAGCTTGTTCGGGGACTTAGCCAAAAACATTCAGTACTTC CASSLFGDLAKNIQYF
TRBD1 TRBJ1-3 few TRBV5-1 TGCGCCAGCAGCCCGGGACAGACGTCTGGAAACACCATATATTTT CASSPGQTSGNTIYF
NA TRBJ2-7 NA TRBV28 TGTGCCAGCACTTACGGCCCAGGGGCCTACGAGCAGTACTTC CASTYGPGAYEQYF